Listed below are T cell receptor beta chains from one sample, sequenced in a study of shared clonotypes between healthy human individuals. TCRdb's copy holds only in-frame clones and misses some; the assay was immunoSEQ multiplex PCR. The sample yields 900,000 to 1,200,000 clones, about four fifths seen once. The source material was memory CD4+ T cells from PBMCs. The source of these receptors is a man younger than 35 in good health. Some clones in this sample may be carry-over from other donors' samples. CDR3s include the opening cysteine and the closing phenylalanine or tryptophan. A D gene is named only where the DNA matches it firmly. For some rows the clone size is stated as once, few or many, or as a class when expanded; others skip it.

CDR3nt: TGTGCCAGCAGTGAATTGGATCTCTCTGGAAACACCATATATTTT
CDR3aa: CASSELDLSGNTIYF
j_gene: TRBJ1-3
abundance: -
v_gene: TRBV6-1
d_gene: -

CDR3nt: TGTGCCAGCAGCTTAACCAGAGAGGAGACCCAGTACTTC
CDR3aa: CASSLTREETQYF
j_gene: TRBJ2-5
abundance: few
v_gene: TRBV7-3
d_gene: -

CDR3nt: TGCAGCGTCCAGGGGGCTGGGGCCAACGTCCTGACTTTC
CDR3aa: CSVQGAGANVLTF
j_gene: TRBJ2-6
abundance: -
v_gene: TRBV29-1
d_gene: TRBD1

CDR3nt: TGTGCCAGCAGTGACGGGGCGGTTTCTGGAACTGAAGCTTTCTTT
CDR3aa: CASSDGAVSGTEAFF
j_gene: TRBJ1-1
abundance: -
v_gene: TRBV6-1
d_gene: -

CDR3nt: TGTGCCAGCAGTTCCATCTATGTGGAGCAGTTCTTC
CDR3aa: CASSSIYVEQFF
j_gene: TRBJ2-1
abundance: -
v_gene: TRBV28
d_gene: -

CDR3nt: TGTGCCAGCAGCCGGCAGGGTGAAGAGACCCAGTACTTC
CDR3aa: CASSRQGEETQYF
j_gene: TRBJ2-5
abundance: few
v_gene: TRBV7-3
d_gene: -

CDR3nt: TGTGCCAGCAGCTTGGGCGGGAGGGTCGTCGAGCGGAGCACAGATACGCAGTATTTT
CDR3aa: CASSLGGRVVERSTDTQYF
j_gene: TRBJ2-3
abundance: -
v_gene: TRBV5-6
d_gene: TRBD2

CDR3nt: TGTGCCAGCAGCTTAGGGGGAGGGGGCCCCTATAGAAGCACCGGGGAGCTGTTTTTT
CDR3aa: CASSLGGGGPYRSTGELFF
j_gene: TRBJ2-2
abundance: -
v_gene: TRBV7-9
d_gene: -

CDR3nt: TGTGCCAGTAGCGACCGGGGAGGGTACGACGAGCAGTACTTC
CDR3aa: CASSDRGGYDEQYF
j_gene: TRBJ2-7
abundance: -
v_gene: TRBV19
d_gene: TRBD2

CDR3nt: TGCGCCAGCAGATCCCTGTCGAGCTCTGGAAACACCATATATTTT
CDR3aa: CASRSLSSSGNTIYF
j_gene: TRBJ1-3
abundance: few
v_gene: TRBV5-1
d_gene: -

CDR3nt: TGTGCCAGCAGTTGGGGACAGATCGCGCCAGAGACCCAGTACTTC
CDR3aa: CASSWGQIAPETQYF
j_gene: TRBJ2-5
abundance: -
v_gene: TRBV6-1
d_gene: TRBD1

CDR3nt: TGTGCCAGCAGCGCAAGACAGGGGGCCTACGAGCAGTACTTC
CDR3aa: CASSARQGAYEQYF
j_gene: TRBJ2-7
abundance: -
v_gene: TRBV11-2
d_gene: TRBD1

CDR3nt: TGTGCCAGCAAACGGTATCGGGCTAGCGGGAAGACAGATACGCAGTATTTT
CDR3aa: CASKRYRASGKTDTQYF
j_gene: TRBJ2-3
abundance: once
v_gene: TRBV28
d_gene: TRBD2

CDR3nt: TGTGCCAGCTCTCCGGCGGAGGGAGCCAAAAACATTCAGTACTTC
CDR3aa: CASSPAEGAKNIQYF
j_gene: TRBJ2-4
abundance: -
v_gene: TRBV6-5
d_gene: -

CDR3nt: TGTGCCAGCAGTTACGAGGGTAAACGAGGCTACACCTTC
CDR3aa: CASSYEGKRGYTF
j_gene: TRBJ1-2
abundance: -
v_gene: TRBV6-5
d_gene: -

CDR3nt: TGTGCCAGCAGCGTAGCGCCGTCCACAGATACGCAGTATTTT
CDR3aa: CASSVAPSTDTQYF
j_gene: TRBJ2-3
abundance: -
v_gene: TRBV9
d_gene: -

CDR3nt: TGTGCCAGCAGCCAACCTTTGGGGCTAGCGGACAATGAGCAGTTCTTC
CDR3aa: CASSQPLGLADNEQFF
j_gene: TRBJ2-1
abundance: -
v_gene: TRBV7-9
d_gene: TRBD2

CDR3nt: TGTGCCTGGAGTGTTCAACAGGGAAATGAAAAACTGTTTTTT
CDR3aa: CAWSVQQGNEKLFF
j_gene: TRBJ1-4
abundance: -
v_gene: TRBV30
d_gene: -

CDR3nt: TGTGCCTGGAGTAGAGGGGCCTCCTACAATGAGCAGTTCTTC
CDR3aa: CAWSRGASYNEQFF
j_gene: TRBJ2-1
abundance: -
v_gene: TRBV30
d_gene: -

CDR3nt: TGCGCCAGCAGCCCTCGGGACTCTGGACCCCTGACCCAGTACTTC
CDR3aa: CASSPRDSGPLTQYF
j_gene: TRBJ2-5
abundance: -
v_gene: TRBV5-1
d_gene: -

CDR3nt: TGTGCCAGCAGCTTAGGACAGGCCGGAGACATTCAGTACTTC
CDR3aa: CASSLGQAGDIQYF
j_gene: TRBJ2-4
abundance: -
v_gene: TRBV7-3
d_gene: TRBD1

CDR3nt: TGTGCCAGCAGGCAGGGGGCAAACACTGAAGCTTTCTTT
CDR3aa: CASRQGANTEAFF
j_gene: TRBJ1-1
abundance: -
v_gene: TRBV25-1
d_gene: TRBD1

CDR3nt: TGTGCCAGCAGCCGCACCGGGACACCTTATGGCTACACCTTC
CDR3aa: CASSRTGTPYGYTF
j_gene: TRBJ1-2
abundance: once
v_gene: TRBV9
d_gene: -

CDR3nt: TGTGCCAGCAGTCGGACAGGGACCCTCTACGAGCAGTACTTC
CDR3aa: CASSRTGTLYEQYF
j_gene: TRBJ2-7
abundance: -
v_gene: TRBV28
d_gene: TRBD1

CDR3nt: TGTGCCAGCAGCTTAGGGACAGGGGGAACCGAAGAGACCCAGTACTTC
CDR3aa: CASSLGTGGTEETQYF
j_gene: TRBJ2-5
abundance: once
v_gene: TRBV7-9
d_gene: TRBD1

CDR3nt: TGTGCCAGCAGCTCTGTGGGGGGGCAGTACTTC
CDR3aa: CASSSVGGQYF
j_gene: TRBJ2-7
abundance: -
v_gene: TRBV7-2
d_gene: -

CDR3nt: TGTGCCAGCAGCGCCGGACGCAATCAGCCCCAGCATTTT
CDR3aa: CASSAGRNQPQHF
j_gene: TRBJ1-5
abundance: -
v_gene: TRBV7-2
d_gene: -

CDR3nt: TGTGCCATCTCCGGGGAGCCGAGCACTGAAGCTTTCTTT
CDR3aa: CAISGEPSTEAFF
j_gene: TRBJ1-1
abundance: few
v_gene: TRBV18
d_gene: -

CDR3nt: TGTGCCAGCAGTTTGCGGGACAAGGGGGCTCCCTCCTACGAGCAGTACTTC
CDR3aa: CASSLRDKGAPSYEQYF
j_gene: TRBJ2-7
abundance: -
v_gene: TRBV28
d_gene: -

CDR3nt: TGTGCCAGCAGCGTAGCTACGGGACAGCCTAATGAAAAACTGTTTTTT
CDR3aa: CASSVATGQPNEKLFF
j_gene: TRBJ1-4
abundance: -
v_gene: TRBV9
d_gene: TRBD1

CDR3nt: TGTGCCAGCAGCCCGGGACAGGGGAACACCGGGGAGCTGTTTTTT
CDR3aa: CASSPGQGNTGELFF
j_gene: TRBJ2-2
abundance: -
v_gene: TRBV5-4
d_gene: TRBD1

CDR3nt: TGTGCCAGCAGCTTTAGGAGGGGTAGCGGGACGTCCTACGAGCAGTACTTC
CDR3aa: CASSFRRGSGTSYEQYF
j_gene: TRBJ2-7
abundance: -
v_gene: TRBV11-2
d_gene: TRBD2

CDR3nt: TGTGCCAGCAGCGTCCCAGGGGGAGATGAAAAACTGTTTTTT
CDR3aa: CASSVPGGDEKLFF
j_gene: TRBJ1-4
abundance: -
v_gene: TRBV9
d_gene: TRBD1

CDR3nt: TGTGCCAGCAGCGAAAGTCGGGGGGAGACCCAGTACTTC
CDR3aa: CASSESRGETQYF
j_gene: TRBJ2-5
abundance: -
v_gene: TRBV11-3
d_gene: -

CDR3nt: TGTGCCAGCAGCTTTTCCCACTCTGGGGCCAACGTCCTGACTTTC
CDR3aa: CASSFSHSGANVLTF
j_gene: TRBJ2-6
abundance: -
v_gene: TRBV7-2
d_gene: -

CDR3nt: TGTGCTAGTGGTTTGGGACTAGCCGATGAGCAGTTCTTC
CDR3aa: CASGLGLADEQFF
j_gene: TRBJ2-1
abundance: -
v_gene: TRBV12-5
d_gene: TRBD2

CDR3nt: TGTGCCAGCAGTGATCCTCGAGGACAAAAGAGCTCCTACGAGCAGTACTTC
CDR3aa: CASSDPRGQKSSYEQYF
j_gene: TRBJ2-7
abundance: -
v_gene: TRBV6-1
d_gene: -

CDR3nt: TGTGCCAGCAGCCGGACACCGTACCAAGAGACCCAGTACTTC
CDR3aa: CASSRTPYQETQYF
j_gene: TRBJ2-5
abundance: -
v_gene: TRBV9
d_gene: -

CDR3nt: TGTGCCAGCTCACTTTCCGGTACAGGGGGCTATGGCTACACCTTC
CDR3aa: CASSLSGTGGYGYTF
j_gene: TRBJ1-2
abundance: -
v_gene: TRBV18
d_gene: TRBD1

CDR3nt: TGTGCCAGCAGGGATAGCGGTACGGAGACCCAGTACTTC
CDR3aa: CASRDSGTETQYF
j_gene: TRBJ2-5
abundance: -
v_gene: TRBV25-1
d_gene: -

CDR3nt: TGTGCCAGCAGCTTAAATTCCGGACAGGGTTCTTACGAGCAGTACTTC
CDR3aa: CASSLNSGQGSYEQYF
j_gene: TRBJ2-7
abundance: -
v_gene: TRBV7-6
d_gene: TRBD1

CDR3nt: TGTGCCAGCAGCCTAACCGGGACAGTTAAGAACTATGGCTACACCTTC
CDR3aa: CASSLTGTVKNYGYTF
j_gene: TRBJ1-2
abundance: -
v_gene: TRBV5-6
d_gene: TRBD1

CDR3nt: TGTGCCAGCAGCCCATATGGACGAGACCACCAGTCCGGCTACACCTTC
CDR3aa: CASSPYGRDHQSGYTF
j_gene: TRBJ1-2
abundance: -
v_gene: TRBV7-2
d_gene: -

CDR3nt: TGTGCCAGTAGTACTCGTTGGGAGACCCAGTACTTC
CDR3aa: CASSTRWETQYF
j_gene: TRBJ2-5
abundance: -
v_gene: TRBV19
d_gene: -

CDR3nt: TGTGCCAGCTGGGACAGGCCGAACTATGGCTACACCTTC
CDR3aa: CASWDRPNYGYTF
j_gene: TRBJ1-2
abundance: -
v_gene: TRBV6-5
d_gene: TRBD1

CDR3nt: TGCGCCAGCAGCTTGAACCTAGCGGGAGTGCGGGAGACCCAGTACTTC
CDR3aa: CASSLNLAGVRETQYF
j_gene: TRBJ2-5
abundance: -
v_gene: TRBV5-1
d_gene: TRBD2

CDR3nt: TGTGCCAGCTCACCACCAGGGGGCGACACCGGGGAGCTGTTTTTT
CDR3aa: CASSPPGGDTGELFF
j_gene: TRBJ2-2
abundance: -
v_gene: TRBV18
d_gene: TRBD1

CDR3nt: TGTGCCATCAGCCGCGGGGGGAGCAATCAGCCCCAGCATTTT
CDR3aa: CAISRGGSNQPQHF
j_gene: TRBJ1-5
abundance: -
v_gene: TRBV10-3
d_gene: -

CDR3nt: TGTGCCAGCAGCTTGGGAACAGCGAACACTGAAGCTTTCTTT
CDR3aa: CASSLGTANTEAFF
j_gene: TRBJ1-1
abundance: few
v_gene: TRBV5-4
d_gene: -

CDR3nt: TGTGCCAGCAGTGAATCCATATCTGCAACAAGGAACATTCAGTACTTC
CDR3aa: CASSESISATRNIQYF
j_gene: TRBJ2-4
abundance: -
v_gene: TRBV6-1
d_gene: -

CDR3nt: TGTGCCAGTAGCAGGGGGCTGGAGACCCAGTACTTC
CDR3aa: CASSRGLETQYF
j_gene: TRBJ2-5
abundance: -
v_gene: TRBV19
d_gene: TRBD1

CDR3nt: TGCGCCAGCAGCCTAAACGGGGATACGCAGTATTTT
CDR3aa: CASSLNGDTQYF
j_gene: TRBJ2-3
abundance: -
v_gene: TRBV5-1
d_gene: -

CDR3nt: TGTGCCAGTAGTCTTTCTGGGGCCAACGTCCTGACTTTC
CDR3aa: CASSLSGANVLTF
j_gene: TRBJ2-6
abundance: -
v_gene: TRBV19
d_gene: -